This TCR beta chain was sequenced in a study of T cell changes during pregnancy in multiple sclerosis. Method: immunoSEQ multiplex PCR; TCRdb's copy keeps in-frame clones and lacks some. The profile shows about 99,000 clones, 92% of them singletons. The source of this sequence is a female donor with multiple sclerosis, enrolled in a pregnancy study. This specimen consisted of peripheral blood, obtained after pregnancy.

CDR3 sequence: CASSEQGSGNTIYF. DNA for the CDR3: TGTGCCAGCAGTGAACAGGGCTCTGGAAACACCATATATTTT. V usage is TRBV28 and J usage is TRBJ1-3; D may be TRBD1 (6 bases). CDR3 length: 14 residues. The V end was cut by 5 bases, the J end by 0 bases, with 8 bases between. CDR1 and CDR2 (germline): MDHEN, SYDVKM.